These 5 T cell receptor beta chains came from one sample sequenced in a study of glioma-infiltrating T cells after dendritic cell vaccination. Repertoires were generated with immunoSEQ multiplex PCR, while TCRdb's copy carries only in-frame clones and drops some. The table shows under 130,000 clones, with around 87% occurring only once. Time point denoted: after dendritic cell vaccination, including at tumor progression/relapse. The sequencing used blood, collected after dendritic cell vaccination. Receptor source: a human donor with glioblastoma.

This clone came up a few times. This sequence joins TRBV29-1 and TRBJ2-2; possible D gene TRBD2, 5 bases. Deletions cut 2 bases from V and 2 bases from J, with 12 bases between. The V gene's germline CDR1 is SQVTM and CDR2 ANQGSEA. The length of the CDR3 is 15 residues. CDR3 coding DNA: TGCAGCGTTGAATTGGGTGAGGGAAACACCGGGGAGCTGTTTTTT. Its translation is CSVELGEGNTGELFF.

The V gene is TRBV19, the J gene TRBJ1-2; TRBD1 matches 7 bases. CDR1 and CDR2 (germline): LNHDA, SQIVND (reference sequence). V dropped 5 bases and J dropped 8; count of bases not matched to a gene: 14. This CDR3 comprises 15 residues. This chain's CDR3 is CASSPGIDRAGGYTF. The CDR3 bases are TGTGCCAGTAGTCCGGGGATCGACAGGGCGGGAGGCTACACCTTC.

The chain uses TRBV28 and TRBJ1-1; 9 positions match TRBD1. The CDR3 spans 15 residues. Trimming took 1 base from V and 2 from J; bases not matched to a gene: 2. CDR1 and CDR2 from the germline V gene are MDHEN and SYDVKM. The CDR3 DNA follows: TGTGCCAGCAGTTTATTAACAGGGGGCAACACTGAAGCTTTCTTT. It yields the protein CASSLLTGGNTEAFF. Looking up the rest from reference TRBV28 and TRBJ1-1 gives the full variable domain: DVKVTQSSRYLVKRTGEKVFLECVQDMDHENMFWYRQDPGLGLRLIYFSYDVKMKEKGDIPEGYSVSREKKERFSLILESASTNQTSMYLCASSLLTGGNTEAFFGQGTRLTVV.

The chain uses TRBV10-3 and TRBJ2-1; 9 bases fit TRBD1. The CDR3 has 17 amino acids. CDR1 is ENHRY and CDR2 is SYGVKD in the germline V gene. V lost 1 base and J lost 10; bases outside the gene matches: 14. The CDR3 DNA reads TGTGCCATCAGTGAGTGGCGGACAGGGGACATCCTCGGGGAGCAGTTCTTC. Its protein product is CAISEWRTGDILGEQFF.

A single count supports this clone. This sequence joins TRBV29-1 and TRBJ1-2; 8 bases fit TRBD1. Trimming removed 3 bases from V and 4 bases from J; junction bases left unmatched: 1. This CDR3 is 12 amino acids long. Germline values: CDR1 SQVTM, CDR2 ANQGSEA. CDR3 in DNA: TGCAGCGTTGATACAGGGGGCTATGGCTACACCTTC. This codes for CSVDTGGYGYTF.